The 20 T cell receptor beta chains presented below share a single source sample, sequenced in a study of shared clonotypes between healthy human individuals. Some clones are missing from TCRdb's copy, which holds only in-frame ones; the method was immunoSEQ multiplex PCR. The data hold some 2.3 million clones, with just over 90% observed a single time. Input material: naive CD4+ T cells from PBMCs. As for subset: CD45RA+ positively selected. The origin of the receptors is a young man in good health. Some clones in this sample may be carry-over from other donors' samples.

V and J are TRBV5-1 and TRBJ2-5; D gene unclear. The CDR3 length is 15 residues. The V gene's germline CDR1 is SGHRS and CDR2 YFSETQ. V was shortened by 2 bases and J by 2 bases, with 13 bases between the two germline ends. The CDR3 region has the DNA TGCGCCAGCAGCTTAACACCCGAACAGCAAGAGACCCAGTACTTC. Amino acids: CASSLTPEQQETQYF. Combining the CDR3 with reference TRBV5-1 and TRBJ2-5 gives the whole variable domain KAGVTQTPRYLIKTRGQQVTLSCSPISGHRSVSWYQQTPGQGLQFLFEYFSETQRNKGNFPGRFSGRQFSNSRSEMNVSTLELGDSALYLCASSLTPEQQETQYFGPGTRLLVL.

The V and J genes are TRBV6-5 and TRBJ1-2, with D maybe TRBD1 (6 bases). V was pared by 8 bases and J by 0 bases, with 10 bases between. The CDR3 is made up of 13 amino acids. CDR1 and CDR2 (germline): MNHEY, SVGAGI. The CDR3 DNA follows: TGTGCCAGCTGGGACATCGCTAACTATGGCTACACCTTC. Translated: CASWDIANYGYTF.

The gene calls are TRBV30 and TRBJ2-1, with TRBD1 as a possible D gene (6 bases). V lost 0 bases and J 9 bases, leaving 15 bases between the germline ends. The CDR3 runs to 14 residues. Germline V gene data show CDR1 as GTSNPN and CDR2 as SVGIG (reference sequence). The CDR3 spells CAWSVIRGSGEQFF. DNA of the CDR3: TGTGCCTGGAGTGTAATTAGGGGGTCTGGTGAGCAGTTCTTC.

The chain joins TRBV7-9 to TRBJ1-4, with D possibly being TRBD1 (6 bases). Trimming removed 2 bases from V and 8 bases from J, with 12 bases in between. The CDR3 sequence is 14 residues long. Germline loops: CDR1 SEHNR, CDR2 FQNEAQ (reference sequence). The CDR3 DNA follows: TGTGCCAGCAGCTTACCCCAGGGGAGGGAAAAACTGTTTTTT. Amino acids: CASSLPQGREKLFF.

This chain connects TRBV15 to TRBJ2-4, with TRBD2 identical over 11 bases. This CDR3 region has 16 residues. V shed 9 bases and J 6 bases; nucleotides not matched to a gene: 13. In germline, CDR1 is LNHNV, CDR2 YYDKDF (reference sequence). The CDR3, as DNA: TGTGCCACAGAGGGGGTAGCGGGAGGGCCGGTAAACATTCAGTACTTC. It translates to CATEGVAGGPVNIQYF. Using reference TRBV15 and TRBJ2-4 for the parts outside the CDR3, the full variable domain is DAMVIQNPRYQVTQFGKPVTLSCSQTLNHNVMYWYQQKSSQAPKLLFHYYDKDFNNEADTPDNFQSRRPNTSFCFLDIRSPGLGDTAMYLCATEGVAGGPVNIQYFGAGTRLSVL.

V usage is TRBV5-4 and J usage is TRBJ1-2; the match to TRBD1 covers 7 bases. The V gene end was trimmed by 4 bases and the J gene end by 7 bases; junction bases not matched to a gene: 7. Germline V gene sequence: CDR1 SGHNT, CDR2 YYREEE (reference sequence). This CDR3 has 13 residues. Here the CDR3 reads CASSPDRVVGYTF. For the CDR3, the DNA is TGTGCCAGCAGCCCAGACAGGGTGGTTGGCTACACCTTC.

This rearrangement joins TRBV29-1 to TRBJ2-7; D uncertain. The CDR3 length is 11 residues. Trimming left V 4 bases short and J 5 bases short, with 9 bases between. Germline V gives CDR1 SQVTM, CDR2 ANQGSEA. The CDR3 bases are TGCAGCGTTGCGCTTCAGGACGAGCAGTACTTC. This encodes CSVALQDEQYF.

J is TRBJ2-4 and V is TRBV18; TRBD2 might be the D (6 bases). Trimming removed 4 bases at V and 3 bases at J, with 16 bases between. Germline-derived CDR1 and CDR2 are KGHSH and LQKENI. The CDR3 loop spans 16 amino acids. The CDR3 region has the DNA TGTGCCAGCTCACAACCGGGAGAGCTAGGCAAAAACATTCAGTACTTC. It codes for CASSQPGELGKNIQYF.

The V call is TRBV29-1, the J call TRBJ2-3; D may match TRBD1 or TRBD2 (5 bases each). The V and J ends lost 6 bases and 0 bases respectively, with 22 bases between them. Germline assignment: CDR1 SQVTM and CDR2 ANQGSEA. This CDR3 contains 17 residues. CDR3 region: CSVPGTATRPSTDTQYF. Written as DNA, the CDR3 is TGCAGCGTCCCCGGGACGGCGACCCGGCCAAGCACAGATACGCAGTATTTT.

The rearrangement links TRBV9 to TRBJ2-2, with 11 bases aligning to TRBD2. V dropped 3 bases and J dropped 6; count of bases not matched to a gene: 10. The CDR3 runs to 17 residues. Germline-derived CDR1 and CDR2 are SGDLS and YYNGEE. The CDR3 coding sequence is TGTGCCAGCAGCGACCGAATTATAGCGGGAGGGGCCGGGGAGCTGTTTTTT. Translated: CASSDRIIAGGAGELFF.

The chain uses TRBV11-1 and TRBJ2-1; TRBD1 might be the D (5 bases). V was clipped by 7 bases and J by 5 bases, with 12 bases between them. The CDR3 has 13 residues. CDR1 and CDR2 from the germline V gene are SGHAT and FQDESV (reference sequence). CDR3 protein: CASNSGIDNEQFF. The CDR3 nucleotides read TGTGCCAGCAACTCAGGGATTGACAATGAGCAGTTCTTC.

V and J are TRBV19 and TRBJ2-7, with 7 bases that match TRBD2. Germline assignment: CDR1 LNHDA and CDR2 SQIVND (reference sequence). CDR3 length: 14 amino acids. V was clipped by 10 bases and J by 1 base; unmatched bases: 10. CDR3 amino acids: CATRYGGGSYEQYF. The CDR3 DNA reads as TGTGCCACCCGTTATGGGGGAGGGTCCTACGAGCAGTACTTC. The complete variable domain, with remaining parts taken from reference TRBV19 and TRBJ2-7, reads DGGITQSPKYLFRKEGQNVTLSCEQNLNHDAMYWYRQDPGQGLRLIYYSQIVNDFQKGDIAEGYSVSREKKESFPLTVTSAQKNPTAFYLCATRYGGGSYEQYFGPGTRLTVT.

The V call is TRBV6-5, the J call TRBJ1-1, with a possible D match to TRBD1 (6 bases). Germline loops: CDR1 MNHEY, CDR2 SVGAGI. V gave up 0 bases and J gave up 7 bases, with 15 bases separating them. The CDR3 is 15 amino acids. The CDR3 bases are TGTGCCAGCAGTTACTCGACCGGGGGGCTTTATGAAGCTTTCTTT. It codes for CASSYSTGGLYEAFF.

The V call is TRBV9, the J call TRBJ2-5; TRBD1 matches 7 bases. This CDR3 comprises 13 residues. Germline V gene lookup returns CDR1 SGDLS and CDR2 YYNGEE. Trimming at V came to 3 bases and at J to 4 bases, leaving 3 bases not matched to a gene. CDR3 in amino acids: CASSGDRVETQYF. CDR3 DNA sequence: TGTGCCAGCAGCGGAGACAGGGTAGAGACCCAGTACTTC. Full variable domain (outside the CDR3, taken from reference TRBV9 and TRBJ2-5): DSGVTQTPKHLITATGQRVTLRCSPRSGDLSVYWYQQSLDQGLQFLIQYYNGEERAKGNILERFSAQQFPDLHSELNLSSLELGDSALYFCASSGDRVETQYFGPGTRLLVL.

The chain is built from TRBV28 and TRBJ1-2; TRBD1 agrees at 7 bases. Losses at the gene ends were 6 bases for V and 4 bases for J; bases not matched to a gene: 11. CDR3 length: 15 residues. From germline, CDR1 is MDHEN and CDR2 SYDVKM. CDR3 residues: CASRASPTGAYGYTF. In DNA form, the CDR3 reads TGTGCCAGCAGAGCCTCGCCCACAGGGGCCTATGGCTACACCTTC.

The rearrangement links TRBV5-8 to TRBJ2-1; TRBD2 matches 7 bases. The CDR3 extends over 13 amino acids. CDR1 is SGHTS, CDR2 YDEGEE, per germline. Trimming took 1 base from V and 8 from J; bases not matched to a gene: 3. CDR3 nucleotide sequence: TGTGCCAGCAGCTTGAAGCGGGACTATGAGCAGTTCTTC. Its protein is CASSLKRDYEQFF.

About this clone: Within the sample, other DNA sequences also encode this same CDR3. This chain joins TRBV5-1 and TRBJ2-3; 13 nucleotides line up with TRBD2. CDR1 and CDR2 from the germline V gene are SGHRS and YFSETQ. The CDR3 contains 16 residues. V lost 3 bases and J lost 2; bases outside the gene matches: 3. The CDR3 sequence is CASSSGLAGPTDTQYF. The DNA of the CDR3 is TGCGCCAGCAGCTCGGGACTAGCGGGGCCCACAGATACGCAGTATTTT.

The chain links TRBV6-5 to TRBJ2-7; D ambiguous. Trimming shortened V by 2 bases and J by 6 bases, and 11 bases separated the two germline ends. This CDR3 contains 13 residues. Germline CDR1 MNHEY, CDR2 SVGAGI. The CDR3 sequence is CASSYPPVLEQYF. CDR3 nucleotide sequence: TGTGCCAGCAGTTACCCCCCCGTGCTCGAGCAGTACTTC.

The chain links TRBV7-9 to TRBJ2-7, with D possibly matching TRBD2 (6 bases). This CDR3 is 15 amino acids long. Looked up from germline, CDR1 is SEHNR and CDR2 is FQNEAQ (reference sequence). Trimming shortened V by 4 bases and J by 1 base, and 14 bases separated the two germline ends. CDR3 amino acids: CASSYDTGASYEQYF. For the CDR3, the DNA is TGTGCCAGCAGCTATGATACGGGAGCTTCCTACGAGCAGTACTTC. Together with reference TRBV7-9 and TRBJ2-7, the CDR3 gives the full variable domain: DTGVSQNPRHKITKRGQNVTFRCDPISEHNRLYWYRQTLGQGPEFLTYFQNEAQLEKSRLLSDRFSAERPKGSFSTLEIQRTEQGDSAMYLCASSYDTGASYEQYFGPGTRLTVT.

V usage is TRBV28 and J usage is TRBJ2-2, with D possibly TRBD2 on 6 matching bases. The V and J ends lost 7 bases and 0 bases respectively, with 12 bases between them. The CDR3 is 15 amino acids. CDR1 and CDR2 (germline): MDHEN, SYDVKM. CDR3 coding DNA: TGTGCCAGCAAACCGGGACTGTCGAACACCGGGGAGCTGTTTTTT. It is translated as CASKPGLSNTGELFF.